This record concerns one TCR beta chain sequence. Trimming stripped 0 bases from V and 6 bases from J, with 11 bases between. Germline CDR1 KGHSH, CDR2 LQKENI. This CDR3 spans 14 amino acids. The data derive from a study of preoperative IRX-2 immunotherapy in early breast cancer. Repertoires were generated with immunoSEQ multiplex PCR, while TCRdb's copy carries only in-frame clones and drops some. The sample contains fewer than 35,000 clones, roughly 90% of which appear only once. Indicated treatment: preoperative locoregional IRX-2 cytokine immunotherapy. This phase Ib study tested locoregional IRX-2 cytokine immunotherapy given before surgery.

This TCR came from a human donor with breast cancer. The V call is TRBV18, the J call TRBJ1-1; D gene unclear. The sample consisted of tumor tissue, taken after IRX-2 immunotherapy. The CDR3 DNA reads TGTGCCAGCTCACCACCCCCGGGCGGCTCTGAAGCTTTCTTT. It yields the protein CASSPPPGGSEAFF. Full variable domain (outside the CDR3, taken from reference TRBV18 and TRBJ1-1): NAGVMQNPRHLVRRRGQEARLRCSPMKGHSHVYWYRQLPEEGLKFMVYLQKENIIDESGMPKERFSAEFPKEGPSILRIQQVVRGDSAAYFCASSPPPGGSEAFFGQGTRLTVV.